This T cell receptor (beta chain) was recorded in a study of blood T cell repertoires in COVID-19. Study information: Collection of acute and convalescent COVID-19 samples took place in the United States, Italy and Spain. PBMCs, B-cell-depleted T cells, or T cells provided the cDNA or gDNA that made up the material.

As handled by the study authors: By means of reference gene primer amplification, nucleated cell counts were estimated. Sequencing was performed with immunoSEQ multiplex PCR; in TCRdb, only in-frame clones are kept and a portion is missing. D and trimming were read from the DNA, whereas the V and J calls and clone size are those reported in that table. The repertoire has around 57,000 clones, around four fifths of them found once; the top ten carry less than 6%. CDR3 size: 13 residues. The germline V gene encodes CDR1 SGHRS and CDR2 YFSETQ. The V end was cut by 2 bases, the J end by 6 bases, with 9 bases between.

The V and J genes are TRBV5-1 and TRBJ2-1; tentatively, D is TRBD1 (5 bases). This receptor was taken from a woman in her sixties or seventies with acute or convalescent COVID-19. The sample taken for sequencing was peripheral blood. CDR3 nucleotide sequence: TGCGCCAGCAGCTTATCGACAGTCAATGAGCAGTTCTTC. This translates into CASSLSTVNEQFF.